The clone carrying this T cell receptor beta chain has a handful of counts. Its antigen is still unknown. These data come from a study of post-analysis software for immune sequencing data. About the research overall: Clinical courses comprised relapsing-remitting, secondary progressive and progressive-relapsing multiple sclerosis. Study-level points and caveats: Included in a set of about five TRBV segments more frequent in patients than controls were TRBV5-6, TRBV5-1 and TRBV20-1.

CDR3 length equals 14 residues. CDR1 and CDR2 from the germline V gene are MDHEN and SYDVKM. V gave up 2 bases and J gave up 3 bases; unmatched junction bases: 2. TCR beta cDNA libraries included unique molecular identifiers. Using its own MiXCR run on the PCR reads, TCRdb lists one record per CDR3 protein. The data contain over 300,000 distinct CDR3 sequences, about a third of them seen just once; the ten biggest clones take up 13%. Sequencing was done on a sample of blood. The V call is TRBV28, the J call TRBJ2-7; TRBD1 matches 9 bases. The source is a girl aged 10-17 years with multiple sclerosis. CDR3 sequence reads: CASSLNRGLYEQYF. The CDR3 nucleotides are TGTGCCAGCAGTTTAAACAGGGGGCTCTACGAGCAGTACTTC.